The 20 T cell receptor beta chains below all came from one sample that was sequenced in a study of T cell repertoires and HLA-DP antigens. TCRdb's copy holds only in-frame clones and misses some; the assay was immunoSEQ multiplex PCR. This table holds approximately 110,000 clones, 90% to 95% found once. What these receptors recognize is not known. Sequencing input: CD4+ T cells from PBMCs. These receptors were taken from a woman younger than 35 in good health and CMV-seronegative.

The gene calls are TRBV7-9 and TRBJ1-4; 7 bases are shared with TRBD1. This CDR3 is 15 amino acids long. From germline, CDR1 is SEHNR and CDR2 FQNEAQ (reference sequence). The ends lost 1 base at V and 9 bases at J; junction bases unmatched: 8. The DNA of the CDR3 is TGTGCCAGCAGCTTAGAGTCACAGGGGTGGAAAAAACTGTTTTTT. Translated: CASSLESQGWKKLFF.

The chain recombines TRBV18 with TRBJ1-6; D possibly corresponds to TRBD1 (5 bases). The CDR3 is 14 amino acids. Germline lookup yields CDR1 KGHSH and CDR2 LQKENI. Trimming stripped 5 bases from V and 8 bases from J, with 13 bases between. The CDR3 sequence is CASSTGRMDSPLHF. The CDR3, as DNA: TGTGCCAGCTCAACGGGACGGATGGATTCACCCCTCCACTTT.

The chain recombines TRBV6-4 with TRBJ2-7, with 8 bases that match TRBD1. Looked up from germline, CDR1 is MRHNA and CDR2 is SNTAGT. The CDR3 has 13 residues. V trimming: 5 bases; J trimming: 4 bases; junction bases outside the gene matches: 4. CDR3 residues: CASSNGQGYEQYF. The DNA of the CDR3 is TGTGCCAGCAGTAACGGACAGGGTTACGAGCAGTACTTC.

The CDR3: CASSLVGRWSYNEQFF. The CDR3, as DNA: TGTGCCAGCAGCCTCGTGGGGCGGTGGAGTTACAATGAGCAGTTCTTC. V and J are TRBV11-1 and TRBJ2-1, with D possibly matching TRBD1 (5 bases). V dropped 5 bases and J dropped 4 bases, with 18 bases sitting between them. CDR3 length: 16 amino acids. CDR1 and CDR2 (germline): SGHAT, FQDESV (reference sequence).

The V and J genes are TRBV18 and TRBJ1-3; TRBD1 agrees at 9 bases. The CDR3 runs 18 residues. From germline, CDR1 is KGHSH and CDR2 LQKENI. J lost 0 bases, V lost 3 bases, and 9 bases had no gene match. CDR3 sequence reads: CASSPLMGQGASGNTIYF. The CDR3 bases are TGTGCCAGCTCACCCCTGATGGGACAGGGAGCCTCTGGAAACACCATATATTTT.

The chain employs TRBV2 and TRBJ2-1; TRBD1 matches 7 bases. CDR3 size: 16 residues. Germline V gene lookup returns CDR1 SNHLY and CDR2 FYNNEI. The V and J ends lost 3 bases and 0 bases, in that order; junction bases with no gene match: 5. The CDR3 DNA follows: TGTGCCAGCAGTGAGAGACAGGGTAGCTCCTACAATGAGCAGTTCTTC. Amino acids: CASSERQGSSYNEQFF.

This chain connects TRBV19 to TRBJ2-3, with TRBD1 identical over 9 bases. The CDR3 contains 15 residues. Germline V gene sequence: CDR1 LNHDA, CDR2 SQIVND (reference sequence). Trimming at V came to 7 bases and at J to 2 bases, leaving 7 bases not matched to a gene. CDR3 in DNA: TGTGCCAGTACCCCCCGGGACAGGGCCACAGATACGCAGTATTTT. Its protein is CASTPRDRATDTQYF. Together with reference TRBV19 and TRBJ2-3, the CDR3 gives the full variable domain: DGGITQSPKYLFRKEGQNVTLSCEQNLNHDAMYWYRQDPGQGLRLIYYSQIVNDFQKGDIAEGYSVSREKKESFPLTVTSAQKNPTAFYLCASTPRDRATDTQYFGPGTRLTVL.

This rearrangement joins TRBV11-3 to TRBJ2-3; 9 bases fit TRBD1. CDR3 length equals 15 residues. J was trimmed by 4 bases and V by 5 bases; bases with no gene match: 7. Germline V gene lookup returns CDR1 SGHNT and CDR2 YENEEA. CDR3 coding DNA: TGTGCCAGCAGCCGAGGACAGGGGCTCGCAGATACGCAGTATTTT. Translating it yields CASSRGQGLADTQYF.

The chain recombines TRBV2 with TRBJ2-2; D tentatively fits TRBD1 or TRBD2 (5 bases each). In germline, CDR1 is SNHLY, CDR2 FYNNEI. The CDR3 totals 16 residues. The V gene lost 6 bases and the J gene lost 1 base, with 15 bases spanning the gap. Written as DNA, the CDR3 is TGTGCCAGCAGCGTTCGGGGCGGACTGAACACCGGGGAGCTGTTTTTT. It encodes CASSVRGGLNTGELFF.

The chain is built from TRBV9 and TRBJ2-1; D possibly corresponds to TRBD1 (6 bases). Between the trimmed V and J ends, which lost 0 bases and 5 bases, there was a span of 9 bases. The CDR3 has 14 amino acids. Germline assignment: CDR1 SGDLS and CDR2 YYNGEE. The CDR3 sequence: CASSVVAGDNEQFF. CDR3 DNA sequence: TGTGCCAGCAGCGTAGTGGCAGGGGACAATGAGCAGTTCTTC.

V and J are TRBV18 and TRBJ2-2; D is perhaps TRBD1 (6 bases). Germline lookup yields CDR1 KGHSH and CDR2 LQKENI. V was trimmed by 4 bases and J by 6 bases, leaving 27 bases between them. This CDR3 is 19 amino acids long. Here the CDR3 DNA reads TGTGCCAGCTCACAGGCAGGACAGATATTCTCCCGTTTCGCCGGGGAGCTGTTTTTT. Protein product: CASSQAGQIFSRFAGELFF.

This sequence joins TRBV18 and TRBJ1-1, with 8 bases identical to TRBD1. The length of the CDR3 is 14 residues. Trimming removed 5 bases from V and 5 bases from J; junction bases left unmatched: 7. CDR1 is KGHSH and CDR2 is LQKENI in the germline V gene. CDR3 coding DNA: TGTGCCAGCTCATCCCAGGGGGCTGGGACTGAAGCTTTCTTT. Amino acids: CASSSQGAGTEAFF.

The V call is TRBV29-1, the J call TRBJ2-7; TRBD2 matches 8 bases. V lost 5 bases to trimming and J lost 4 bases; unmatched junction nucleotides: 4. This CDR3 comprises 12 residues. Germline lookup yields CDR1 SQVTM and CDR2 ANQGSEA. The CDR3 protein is CSVRASGYEQYF. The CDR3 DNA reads TGCAGCGTTAGGGCTAGCGGGTACGAGCAGTACTTC.

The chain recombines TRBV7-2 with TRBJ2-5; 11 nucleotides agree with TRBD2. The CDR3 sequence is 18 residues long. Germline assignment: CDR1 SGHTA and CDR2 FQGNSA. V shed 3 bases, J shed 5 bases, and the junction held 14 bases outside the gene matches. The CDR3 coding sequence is TGTGCCAGCAGCTTGGGGGTGACTAGCGGGGCGGTAAAGGAGACCCAGTACTTC. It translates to CASSLGVTSGAVKETQYF.

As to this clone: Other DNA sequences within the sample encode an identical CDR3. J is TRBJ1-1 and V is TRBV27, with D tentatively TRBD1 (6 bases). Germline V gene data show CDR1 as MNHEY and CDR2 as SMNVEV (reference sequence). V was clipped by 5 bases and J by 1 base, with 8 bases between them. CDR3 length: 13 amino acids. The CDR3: CASSKQGNTEAFF. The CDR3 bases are TGTGCCAGCAGTAAACAGGGGAACACTGAAGCTTTCTTT.

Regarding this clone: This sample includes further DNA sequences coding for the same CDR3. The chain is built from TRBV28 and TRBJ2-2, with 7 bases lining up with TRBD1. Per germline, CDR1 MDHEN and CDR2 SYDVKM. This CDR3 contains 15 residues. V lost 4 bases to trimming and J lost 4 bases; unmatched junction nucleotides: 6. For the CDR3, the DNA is TGTGCCAGCAGTTATGACAGGGTTGGCACCGGGGAGCTGTTTTTT. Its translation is CASSYDRVGTGELFF.

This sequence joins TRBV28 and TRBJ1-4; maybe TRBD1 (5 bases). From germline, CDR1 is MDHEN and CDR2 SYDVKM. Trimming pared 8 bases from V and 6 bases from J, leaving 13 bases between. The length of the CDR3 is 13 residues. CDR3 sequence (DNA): TGTGCCAGCCCCAGCCGGGGGGATGAAAAACTGTTTTTT. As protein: CASPSRGDEKLFF.

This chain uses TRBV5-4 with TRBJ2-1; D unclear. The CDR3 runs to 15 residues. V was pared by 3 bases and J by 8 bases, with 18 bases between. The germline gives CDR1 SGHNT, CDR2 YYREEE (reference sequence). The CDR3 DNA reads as TGTGCCAGCAGCTCTCGAAAGACTGCTTATGATGAGCAGTTCTTC. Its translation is CASSSRKTAYDEQFF. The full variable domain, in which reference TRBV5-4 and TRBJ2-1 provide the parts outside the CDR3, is ETGVTQSPTHLIKTRGQQVTLRCSSQSGHNTVSWYQQALGQGPQFIFQYYREEENGRGNFPPRFSGLQFPNYSSELNVNALELDDSALYLCASSSRKTAYDEQFFGPGTRLTVL.

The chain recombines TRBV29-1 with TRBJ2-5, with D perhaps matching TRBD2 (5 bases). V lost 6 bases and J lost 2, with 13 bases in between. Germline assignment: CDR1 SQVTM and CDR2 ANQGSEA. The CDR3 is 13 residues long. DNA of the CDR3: TGCAGCGTCCGCCGAGGGAGACAAGAGACCCAGTACTTC. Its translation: CSVRRGRQETQYF.

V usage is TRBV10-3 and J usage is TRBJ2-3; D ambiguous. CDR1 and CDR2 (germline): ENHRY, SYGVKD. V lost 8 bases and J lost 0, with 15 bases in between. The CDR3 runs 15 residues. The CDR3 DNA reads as TGTGCCATCCGGCTGGGTGCCCGCAGCACAGATACGCAGTATTTT. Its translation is CAIRLGARSTDTQYF.